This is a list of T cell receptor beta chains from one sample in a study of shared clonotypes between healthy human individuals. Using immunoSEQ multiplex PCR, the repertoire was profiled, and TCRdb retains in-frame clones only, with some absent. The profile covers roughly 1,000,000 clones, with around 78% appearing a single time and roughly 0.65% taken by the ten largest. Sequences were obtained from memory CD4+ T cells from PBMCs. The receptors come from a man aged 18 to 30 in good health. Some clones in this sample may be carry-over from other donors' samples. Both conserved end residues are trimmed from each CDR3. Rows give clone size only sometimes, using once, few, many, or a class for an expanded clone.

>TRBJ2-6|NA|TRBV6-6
ASSNQGSGANVLT
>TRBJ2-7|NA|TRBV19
ASSTREGEQY
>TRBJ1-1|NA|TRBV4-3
ASSQVSAGNTEAF
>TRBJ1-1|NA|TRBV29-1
IAGMGMNTEAF
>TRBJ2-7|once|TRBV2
ASSGRAGEQY
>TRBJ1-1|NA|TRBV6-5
ASSGGAETEAF
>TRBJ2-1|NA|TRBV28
ASSSPLSPGYNEQF
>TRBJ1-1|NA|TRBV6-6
ASRSGQNTEAF
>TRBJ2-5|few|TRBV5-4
ASSPTSGGGNQETQY
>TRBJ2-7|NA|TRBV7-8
ASSFGGGYEQY
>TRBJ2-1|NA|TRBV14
ASSPHPTGGEQF
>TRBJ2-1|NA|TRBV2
ASSGGSNEQF
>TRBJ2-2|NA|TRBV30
AWRQGGHTGELF
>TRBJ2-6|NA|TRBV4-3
ASSSRQGSGANVLT
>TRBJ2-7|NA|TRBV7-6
ASSPSGQGFYGQY
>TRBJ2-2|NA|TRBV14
ASSQDRGPVYTGELF
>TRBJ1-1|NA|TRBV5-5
ASSYRDSYDEAF
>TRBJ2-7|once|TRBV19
ASSITGLGASYEQY
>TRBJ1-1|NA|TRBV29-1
SVGDQYTEAF
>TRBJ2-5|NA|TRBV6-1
ASTNQLTGEETQY
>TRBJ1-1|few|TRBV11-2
ASSLSGAEAF
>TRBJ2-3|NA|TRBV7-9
ASSLGSAGGTDTQY
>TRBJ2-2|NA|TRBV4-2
ASSQDPGGGELF
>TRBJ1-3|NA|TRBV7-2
ASSEQGRRNTIY
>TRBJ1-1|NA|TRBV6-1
ASTLEGPTEAF
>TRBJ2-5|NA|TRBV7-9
ASSFNPPETQY
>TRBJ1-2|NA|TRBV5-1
ASSYDNDYGYT
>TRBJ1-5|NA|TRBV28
ASSYPPQPQH
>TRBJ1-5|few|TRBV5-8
ASTRDLPQPQH
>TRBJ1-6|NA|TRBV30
AWSPLGDSPLH
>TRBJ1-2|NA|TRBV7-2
ASSLGRREIGYT
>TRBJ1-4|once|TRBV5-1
ASSLSGQGTEKLF
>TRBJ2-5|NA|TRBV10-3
AISETEGTQY
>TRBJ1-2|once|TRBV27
ASRPFEQGAYGYT
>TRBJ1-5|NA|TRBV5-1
ASSREGNQPQH
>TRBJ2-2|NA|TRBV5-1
ASSLEGDANTGELF
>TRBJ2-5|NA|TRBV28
ASSFARSEKTQY
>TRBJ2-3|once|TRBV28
ASLTSGRTDTQY
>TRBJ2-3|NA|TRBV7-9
ASSFGLAGVLDTQY
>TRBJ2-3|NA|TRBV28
ASSPNLGDPSGSTDTQY
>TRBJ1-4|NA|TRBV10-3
ASGGVVEKLF
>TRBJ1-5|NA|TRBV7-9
ASSLGIAGFQPQH
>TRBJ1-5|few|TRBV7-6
ASSLDSGVNQPQH
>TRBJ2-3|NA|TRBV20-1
SADLRDTQY
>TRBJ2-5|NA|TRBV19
ASSIASRETQY
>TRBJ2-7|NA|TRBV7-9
ASSWGGSQAYEQY
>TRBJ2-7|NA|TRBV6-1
ASSSAFSYEQY
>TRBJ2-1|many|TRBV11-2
ASSLEERARRDNEQF
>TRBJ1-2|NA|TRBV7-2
ASSLDRANGYT
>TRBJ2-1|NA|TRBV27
ASSLRDTNHNEQF
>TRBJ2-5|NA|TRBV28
ASSLRGEGQETQY
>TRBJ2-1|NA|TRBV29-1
SVDYNEQF
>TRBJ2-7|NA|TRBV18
ASSTETYEQY
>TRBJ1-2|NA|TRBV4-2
ASSFYSRGTGAFHGYT
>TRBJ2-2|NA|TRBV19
ASTPWGQVTTGELF
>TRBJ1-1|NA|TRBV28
ASSPLDDRNTEAF